This T cell receptor beta chain appears in the sequencing data of a study of a mutant IDH1 vaccine in newly diagnosed glioma (dated by TCRdb to about 2021). In the study overall: Patients were given eight vaccinations, in weeks 1, 3, 5, 7, 11, 15, 19 and 23, which matched visits V03 through V10. Of the approximately 30 treated patients, about 62% were male and around 40% were female, and a mean age of roughly 40 years was recorded. Before enrollment, most patients had been given radiochemotherapy with temozolomide as standard therapy, while the rest had received either radiotherapy alone or temozolomide alone. Six visits were used for peripheral blood collection: V03 (baseline), V05, V07, V10, V12 and V13. For exploratory analyses, longitudinal TCRB deep sequencing was carried out in 25 treated patients wherever samples were available. Vaccination began 4-6 weeks after radiotherapy alone, or alongside temozolomide cycles in the chemotherapy-containing groups.

Points on this clone: Its cognate antigen has yet to be identified. Base qualities are not provided; no much larger clone lies one nucleotide away.

Sample time point, as interpreted from the label and publication: week 23, last vaccination. A 20-mer mutant IDH1 peptide at 300 micrograms in Montanide made up each vaccine dose, which was injected subcutaneously together with topical imiquimod. The donors had newly diagnosed IDH1-mutant astrocytomas of WHO grade 3 or 4 that showed loss of nuclear ATRX. The samples were drawn from NOA16, a multicentre, single-arm, open-label phase I trial in Germany that tested a mutant IDH1 peptide vaccine in humans for the first time. The DNeasy Blood and Tissue Kit was used to extract genomic DNA from EDTA blood for TCRB sequencing. Overall study outcomes, separate from this receptor: PBMC samples for TCRB deep sequencing were selected based on availability. Pseudoprogression seemed to be unrelated to changes in the top peripheral T cell clonotypes found by TCRB sequencing. It was noted by the authors that analyses of patient blood samples could not be reproduced owing to sample limitations. Across multiple MHC alleles, vaccine-induced immune responses were seen in around 93% of patients.

Trimming costs V 7 bases and J 9 bases, and their ends lie 18 bases apart. As encoded in the germline V gene, CDR1 is SNHLY while CDR2 is FYNNEI. Inclusive of the bounding cysteine and phenylalanine, the CDR3 is 13 residues long. Left in the record is the CDR3 DNA by itself, 39 bases read in frame from the first base. Receptor libraries were prepared by the immunoSEQ multiplex PCR assay. The hsTCRB Kit was used according to the manufacturer's protocol to amplify rearranged TCR beta chain sequences. An Illumina MiSeq was used to sequence the TCRB libraries. The paper's processing steps were these. Demultiplexing, trimming and gene mapping were performed with the kit vendor's proprietary platform. The source is immuneACCESS, and TCRdb retained only in-frame sequences with V and J called. Part of the clones is not carried over; for the studies checked, unresolved V genes explain less than half of this, and the remainder is unexplained. V, J and clone size are taken as reported in that table, and D and trimming were inferred from the DNA itself. Across this sample there are 55,000 or so clones, with around 80% seen only once. The ten largest account for roughly 6.2% of the sample.

The receptor comes from a man aged 40-50 years with glioma. This sample comprised PBMCs, obtained from a glioma patient whose treatment included an IDH1 peptide vaccine. The chain is encoded by TRBV2 joined to TRBJ1-2; D gene: possibly TRBD1, on 6 matching bases. Here is the DNA: TGTGCCAGCAACCCGGCAGGGGCACTCCGCTACACCTTC. Its translation is CASNPAGALRYTF.